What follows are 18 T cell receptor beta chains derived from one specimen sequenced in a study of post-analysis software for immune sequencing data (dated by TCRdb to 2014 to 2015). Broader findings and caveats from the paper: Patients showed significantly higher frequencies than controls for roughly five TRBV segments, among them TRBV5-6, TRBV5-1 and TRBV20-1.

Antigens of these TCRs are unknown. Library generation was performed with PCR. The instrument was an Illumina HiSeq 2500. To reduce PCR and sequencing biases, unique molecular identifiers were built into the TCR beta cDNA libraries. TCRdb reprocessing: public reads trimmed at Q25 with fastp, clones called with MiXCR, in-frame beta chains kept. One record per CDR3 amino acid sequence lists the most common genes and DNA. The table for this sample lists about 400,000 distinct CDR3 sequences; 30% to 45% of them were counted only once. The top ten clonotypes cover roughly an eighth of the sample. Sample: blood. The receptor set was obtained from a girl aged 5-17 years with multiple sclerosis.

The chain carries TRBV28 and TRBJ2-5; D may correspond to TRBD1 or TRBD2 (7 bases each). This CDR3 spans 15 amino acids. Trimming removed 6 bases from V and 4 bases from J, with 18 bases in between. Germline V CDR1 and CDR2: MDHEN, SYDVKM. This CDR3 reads CASSRGDSPRETQYF. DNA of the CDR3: TGTGCCAGCAGCCGGGGGGACAGCCCCCGAGAGACCCAGTACTTC.

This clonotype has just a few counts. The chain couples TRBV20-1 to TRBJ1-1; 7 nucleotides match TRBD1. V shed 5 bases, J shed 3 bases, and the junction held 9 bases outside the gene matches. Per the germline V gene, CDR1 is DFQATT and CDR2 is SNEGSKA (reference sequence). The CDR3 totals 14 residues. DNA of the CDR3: TGCAGTGCTCCTAACAGGGGAGGTGACACTGAAGCTTTCTTT. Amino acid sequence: CSAPNRGGDTEAFF.

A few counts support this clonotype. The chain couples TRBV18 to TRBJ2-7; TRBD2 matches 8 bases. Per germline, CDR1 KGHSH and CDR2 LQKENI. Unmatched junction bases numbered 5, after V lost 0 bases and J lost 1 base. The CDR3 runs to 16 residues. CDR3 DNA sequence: TGTGCCAGCTCACCACCGGCCGGGGGGGGATCCTACGAGCAGTACTTC. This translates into CASSPPAGGGSYEQYF.

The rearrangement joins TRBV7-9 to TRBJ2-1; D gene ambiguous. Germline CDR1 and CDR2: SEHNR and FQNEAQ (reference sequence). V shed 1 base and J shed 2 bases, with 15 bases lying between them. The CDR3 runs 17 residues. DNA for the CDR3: TGTGCCAGCAGCTTAGGAGAATGGGCTGCACCCTACAATGAGCAGTTCTTC. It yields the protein CASSLGEWAAPYNEQFF.

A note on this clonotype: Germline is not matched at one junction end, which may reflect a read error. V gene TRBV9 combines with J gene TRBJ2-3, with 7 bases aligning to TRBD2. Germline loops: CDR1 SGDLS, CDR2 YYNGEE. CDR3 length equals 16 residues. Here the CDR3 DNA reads TGTGCCAGCAGCCCCTACCCCGGGGGGAAAACAGGTACGCAGTATTTT. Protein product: CASSPYPGGKTGTQYF.

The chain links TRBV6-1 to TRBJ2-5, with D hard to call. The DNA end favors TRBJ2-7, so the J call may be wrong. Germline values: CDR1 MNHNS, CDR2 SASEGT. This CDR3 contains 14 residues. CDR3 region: CASRVEYDSYEQYF. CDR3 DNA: TGTGCCAGCAGGGTCGAGTACGATTCCTACGAGCAGTACTTC.

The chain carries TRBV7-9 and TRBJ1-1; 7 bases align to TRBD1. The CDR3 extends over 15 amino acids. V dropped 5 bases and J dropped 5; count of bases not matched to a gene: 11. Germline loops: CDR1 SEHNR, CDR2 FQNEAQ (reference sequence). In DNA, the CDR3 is TGTGCCAGCAGCACGAGAGGACAGGAGGGTACTGAAGCTTTCTTT. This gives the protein CASSTRGQEGTEAFF. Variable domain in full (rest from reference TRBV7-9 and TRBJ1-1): DTGVSQNPRHKITKRGQNVTFRCDPISEHNRLYWYRQTLGQGPEFLTYFQNEAQLEKSRLLSDRFSAERPKGSFSTLEIQRTEQGDSAMYLCASSTRGQEGTEAFFGQGTRLTVV.

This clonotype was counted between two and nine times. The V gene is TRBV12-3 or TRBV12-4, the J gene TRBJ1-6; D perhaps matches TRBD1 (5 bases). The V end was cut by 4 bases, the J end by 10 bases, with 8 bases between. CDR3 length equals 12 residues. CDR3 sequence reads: CASSSGTSPLHF. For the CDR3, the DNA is TGTGCCAGCAGTTCCGGGACCTCACCCCTCCACTTT.

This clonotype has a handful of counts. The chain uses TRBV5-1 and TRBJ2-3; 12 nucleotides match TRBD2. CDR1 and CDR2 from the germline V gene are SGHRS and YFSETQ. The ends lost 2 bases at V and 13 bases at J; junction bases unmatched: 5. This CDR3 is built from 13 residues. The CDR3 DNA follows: TGCGCCAGCAGCTTTCGACTAGCGGGGGAAAAGTATTTT. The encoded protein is CASSFRLAGEKYF. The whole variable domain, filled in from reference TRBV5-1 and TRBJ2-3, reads KAGVTQTPRYLIKTRGQQVTLSCSPISGHRSVSWYQQTPGQGLQFLFEYFSETQRNKGNFPGRFSGRQFSNSRSEMNVSTLELGDSALYLCASSFRLAGEKYFGPGTRLTVL.

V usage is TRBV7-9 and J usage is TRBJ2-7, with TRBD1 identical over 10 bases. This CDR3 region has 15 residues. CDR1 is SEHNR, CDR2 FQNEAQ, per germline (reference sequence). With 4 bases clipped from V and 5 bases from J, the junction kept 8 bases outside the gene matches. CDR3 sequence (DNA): TGTGCCAGCAGCTCCCCCCCAGGACAGGGGGACGAGCAGTACTTC. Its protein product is CASSSPPGQGDEQYF.

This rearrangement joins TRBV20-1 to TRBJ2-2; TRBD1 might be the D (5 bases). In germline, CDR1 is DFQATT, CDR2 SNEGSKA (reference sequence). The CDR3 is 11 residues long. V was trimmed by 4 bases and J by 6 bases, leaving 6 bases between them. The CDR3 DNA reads TGCAGTGCTAAAGGGGCCGGGGAGCTGTTTTTT. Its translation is CSAKGAGELFF.

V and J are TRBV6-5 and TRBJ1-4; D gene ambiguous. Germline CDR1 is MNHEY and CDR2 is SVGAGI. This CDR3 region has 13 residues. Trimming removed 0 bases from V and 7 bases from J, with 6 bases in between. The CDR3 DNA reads TGTGCCAGCAGTTACTCAGGGTTTGAAAAACTGTTTTTT. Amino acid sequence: CASSYSGFEKLFF.

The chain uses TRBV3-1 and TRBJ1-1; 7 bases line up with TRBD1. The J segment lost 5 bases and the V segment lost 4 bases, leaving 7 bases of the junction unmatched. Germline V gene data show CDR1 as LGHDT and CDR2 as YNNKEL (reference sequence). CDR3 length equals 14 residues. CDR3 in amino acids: CASSLRQGFTEAFF. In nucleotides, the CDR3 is TGTGCCAGCAGCCTTCGACAGGGTTTTACTGAAGCTTTCTTT.

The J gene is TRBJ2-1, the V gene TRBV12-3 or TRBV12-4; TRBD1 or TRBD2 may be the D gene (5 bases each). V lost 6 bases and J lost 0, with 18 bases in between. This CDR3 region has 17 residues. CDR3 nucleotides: TGTGCCAGCAGCCTAGCCTTTGGGGCGAGCTCCTACAATGAGCAGTTCTTC. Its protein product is CASSLAFGASSYNEQFF.

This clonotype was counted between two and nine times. The CDR3 bases are TGCAGCGCCCTCCCCGGGACTTTTGGGGACATTCAGTACTTC. Protein: CSALPGTFGDIQYF. This chain uses TRBV29-1 with TRBJ2-7; D is possibly TRBD2 (6 bases). The DNA matches TRBJ2-4 better at its end, which makes the J call doubtful. From germline, CDR1 is SQVTM and CDR2 ANQGSEA. The CDR3 covers 14 residues.

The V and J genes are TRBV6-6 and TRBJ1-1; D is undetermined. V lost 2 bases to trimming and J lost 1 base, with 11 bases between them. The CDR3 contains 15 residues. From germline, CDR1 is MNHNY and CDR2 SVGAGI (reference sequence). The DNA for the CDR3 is TGTGCCAGCAGTTACGGGCAGGCCAGGAACACTGAAGCTTTCTTT. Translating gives CASSYGQARNTEAFF.

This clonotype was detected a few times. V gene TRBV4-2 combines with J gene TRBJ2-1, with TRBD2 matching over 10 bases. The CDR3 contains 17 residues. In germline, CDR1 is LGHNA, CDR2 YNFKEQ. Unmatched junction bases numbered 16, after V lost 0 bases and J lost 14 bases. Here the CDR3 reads CASSQEGGVAGGHPEFF. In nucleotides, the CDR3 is TGTGCCAGCAGCCAAGAGGGGGGAGTAGCGGGGGGCCATCCCGAGTTCTTC.

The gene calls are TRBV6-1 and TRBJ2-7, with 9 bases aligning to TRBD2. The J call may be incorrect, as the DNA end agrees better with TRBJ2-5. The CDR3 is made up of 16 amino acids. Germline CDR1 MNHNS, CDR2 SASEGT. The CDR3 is CASTLAGLAGEETQYF. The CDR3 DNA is TGTGCCAGCACCCTAGCGGGACTAGCCGGCGAAGAGACCCAGTACTTC.